These T cell receptor beta chains were read from a single sample in a study of T cells in Graves' hyperthyroidism and ophthalmopathy. TCRdb redid the calling of the multiplex PCR reads with MiXCR, one entry per CDR3 protein. In the table there are almost 600,000 distinct CDR3 sequences, roughly 14% of which are singletons. The sample taken for sequencing was blood. The receptor set was obtained from a woman aged 25 to 39 with Graves' hyperthyroidism that later progressed to Graves' ophthalmopathy. The CDR3 runs from the conserved cysteine through the conserved F or W. The order of the fields is J gene, V gene, CDR3 protein.

J gene: TRBJ2-1; V gene: TRBV5-6; CDR3 protein: CASSLPGQGALNEQFF
J gene: TRBJ2-7; V gene: TRBV6-5; CDR3 protein: CASSYSGGTPSYEQYF
J gene: TRBJ1-1; V gene: TRBV30; CDR3 protein: CAWSMHADTEAFF
J gene: TRBJ2-5; V gene: TRBV2; CDR3 protein: CASSEGGARVVETQYF
J gene: TRBJ2-3; V gene: TRBV7-9; CDR3 protein: CASSPRFQADGERTDTQYF
J gene: TRBJ1-2; V gene: TRBV28; CDR3 protein: CASSTPGQGPVPSYGYTF
J gene: TRBJ2-2; V gene: TRBV15; CDR3 protein: CATSSDGGYTGELFF
J gene: TRBJ2-7; V gene: TRBV3-1; CDR3 protein: CASSQEMGQDEQYF
J gene: TRBJ2-1; V gene: TRBV4-1; CDR3 protein: CASSRPGLALVEQFF
J gene: TRBJ2-7; V gene: TRBV5-1; CDR3 protein: CASSLAASGTYEQYF
J gene: TRBJ1-5; V gene: TRBV11-2; CDR3 protein: CASSLPGTATQPQHF
J gene: TRBJ1-2; V gene: TRBV30; CDR3 protein: CAWTPGGASNYGYTF
J gene: TRBJ1-1; V gene: TRBV20-1; CDR3 protein: CSAREGDGEAFF
J gene: TRBJ1-1; V gene: TRBV7-9; CDR3 protein: CASSHPGTGAAFF
J gene: TRBJ2-7; V gene: TRBV10-3; CDR3 protein: CAISDRTGSYEQYF
J gene: TRBJ2-1; V gene: TRBV15; CDR3 protein: CATSRTGTGGLYNEQFF
J gene: TRBJ2-2; V gene: TRBV29-1; CDR3 protein: CSVGRGLDTGELFF
J gene: TRBJ2-6; V gene: TRBV6-1; CDR3 protein: CACRGKPGANVLTF
J gene: TRBJ2-2; V gene: TRBV20-1; CDR3 protein: CSANLAGGDTGELFF
J gene: TRBJ2-3; V gene: TRBV20-1; CDR3 protein: CSARVGGGVPQTDTQYF
J gene: TRBJ2-3; V gene: TRBV6-5; CDR3 protein: CASSSGLSGTDTQYF
J gene: TRBJ1-6; V gene: TRBV11-3; CDR3 protein: CASSLVISEDQNSPLHF
J gene: TRBJ2-7; V gene: TRBV12-5; CDR3 protein: CASGLVGQGYEQYF
J gene: TRBJ1-3; V gene: TRBV6-6; CDR3 protein: CASSYSGREGNTIYF
J gene: TRBJ1-3; V gene: TRBV10-3; CDR3 protein: CAISAGDLSGNTIYF
J gene: TRBJ2-5; V gene: TRBV25-1; CDR3 protein: CASKLRGLAGRMTQYF
J gene: TRBJ2-7; V gene: TRBV6-1; CDR3 protein: CASSEAPSYEQYF
J gene: TRBJ1-1; V gene: TRBV7-9; CDR3 protein: CASSLELLDGNTEAFF
J gene: TRBJ2-7; V gene: TRBV6-2/TRBV6-3; CDR3 protein: CASSGRDRGNYEQYF
J gene: TRBJ2-6; V gene: TRBV9; CDR3 protein: CASSVFSGANVLTF
J gene: TRBJ2-3; V gene: TRBV24-1; CDR3 protein: CATSVADTQYF
J gene: TRBJ1-6; V gene: TRBV5-6; CDR3 protein: CASSLAGTGVSSLHF
J gene: TRBJ1-1; V gene: TRBV28; CDR3 protein: CASSLYPRGRAFF
J gene: TRBJ1-1; V gene: TRBV11-2; CDR3 protein: CASSPPAGGTEAFF
J gene: TRBJ2-2; V gene: TRBV27; CDR3 protein: CASSARPMGEGELFF
J gene: TRBJ1-4; V gene: TRBV24-1; CDR3 protein: CATSDPTTGGEKLFF
J gene: TRBJ1-5; V gene: TRBV13; CDR3 protein: CASSKDRGHQPQHF
J gene: TRBJ1-5; V gene: TRBV12-3/TRBV12-4; CDR3 protein: CASKKTDSNQPQHF
J gene: TRBJ2-1; V gene: TRBV4-3; CDR3 protein: CASSQSGRDEQFF
J gene: TRBJ1-4; V gene: TRBV28; CDR3 protein: CASSQTGTGTEKLFF
J gene: TRBJ2-2; V gene: TRBV6-5; CDR3 protein: CASILLAGGPGAGELFF
J gene: TRBJ1-5; V gene: TRBV12-3/TRBV12-4; CDR3 protein: CASSLGQPQHF